Each of the 25 T cell receptor beta chains below was sequenced from the same sample in a study of cytotoxic CD8 clonotypes in ibrutinib-treated CLL. TCRdb's table, derived via immunoSEQ multiplex PCR, lists solely in-frame clones and lacks some. The table has roughly 220,000 clones, about four fifths seen once; the top ten hold 11%. The sample was PBMCs, taken after 12 months of ibrutinib treatment. Source of these receptors: a human donor with chronic lymphocytic leukemia.

The chain uses TRBV14 and TRBJ1-2; possibly TRBD1 for D (5 bases). This CDR3 has 14 amino acids. V was clipped by 2 bases and J by 5 bases, with 12 bases between them. CDR1 and CDR2 from the germline V gene are SGHDN and FVKESK. In DNA, the CDR3 is TGTGCCAGCAGCCAAAGGGGTAACCCTTATGGCTACACCTTC. Protein sequence: CASSQRGNPYGYTF.

This clone has at least ten counts. CDR3 DNA: TGTGCCAGCAGCTTAGGGTCGGAGGCCCAGCATTTT. Its protein product is CASSLGSEAQHF. V gene TRBV7-8 combines with J gene TRBJ1-5; no definite D call. Trimming left V 1 base short and J 11 bases short, with 9 bases between. The CDR3 is 12 amino acids. Per the germline V gene, CDR1 is SGHVS and CDR2 is FQNEAQ.

The V gene is TRBV5-1, the J gene TRBJ2-5, with D unclear. V was clipped by 0 bases and J by 5 bases, with 8 bases between them. Germline lookup yields CDR1 SGHRS and CDR2 YFSETQ. This CDR3 spans 13 amino acids. CDR3 amino acids: CASSLGPAETQYF. DNA for the CDR3: TGCGCCAGCAGCTTGGGGCCCGCGGAGACCCAGTACTTC.

The V gene is TRBV28, the J gene TRBJ2-7; D possibly uses TRBD1 or TRBD2 (6 bases each). Per germline, CDR1 MDHEN and CDR2 SYDVKM. The CDR3 has 13 amino acids. V was clipped by 7 bases and J by 3 bases, with 13 bases between them. CDR3 in DNA: TGTGCCAGCATGGGGGGACAAGACTACGAGCAGTACTTC. Its protein is CASMGGQDYEQYF.

V usage is TRBV15 and J usage is TRBJ2-7; 7 bases are a match to TRBD2. V lost 3 bases, J lost 4 bases, and 9 bases stayed unmatched. Germline V gene data show CDR1 as LNHNV and CDR2 as YYDKDF (reference sequence). The CDR3 loop spans 15 amino acids. The CDR3 nucleotides read TGTGCCACCAGCAGGGAGGGGAGGGGTGCGTACGAGCAGTACTTC. It specifies CATSREGRGAYEQYF.

The chain uses TRBV7-9 and TRBJ1-6; D is uncertain. The CDR3 runs 15 residues. CDR1 and CDR2 from the germline V gene are SEHNR and FQNEAQ (reference sequence). Trimming removed 2 bases at V and 10 bases at J, with 15 bases between. CDR3 nucleotides: TGTGCCAGCAGCTTAAACCTCCTAGAGAGGTCACCCCTCCACTTT. Protein sequence: CASSLNLLERSPLHF.

This rearrangement joins TRBV6-6 to TRBJ1-6; D remains ambiguous. Germline assignment: CDR1 MNHNY and CDR2 SVGAGI (reference sequence). CDR3 length: 14 residues. Trimming pared 2 bases from V and 4 bases from J, leaving 6 bases between. CDR3 nucleotide sequence: TGTGCCAGCAGTTACGCGGGTTATAATTCACCCCTCCACTTT. Translating gives CASSYAGYNSPLHF.

This clone was recorded only once. J is TRBJ2-7 and V is TRBV27; D is uncertain. V shed 0 bases and J shed 4 bases, with 7 bases lying between them. The CDR3 length is 13 residues. The germline CDR1 and CDR2 sequences are MNHEY and SMNVEV (reference sequence). The DNA of the CDR3 is TGTGCCAGCAGTTTATCGTTCAGGTACGAGCAGTACTTC. Amino acids: CASSLSFRYEQYF.

This chain uses TRBV28 with TRBJ1-4; D gene ambiguous. Trimming took off 4 bases at V and 6 bases at J, with 9 bases between the two ends. Per germline, CDR1 MDHEN and CDR2 SYDVKM. The CDR3 has 13 amino acids. Here the CDR3 DNA reads TGTGCCAGCAGTTCTGTAACGGATGAAAAACTGTTTTTT. This codes for CASSSVTDEKLFF. The full variable domain, completed using reference TRBV28 and TRBJ1-4, is DVKVTQSSRYLVKRTGEKVFLECVQDMDHENMFWYRQDPGLGLRLIYFSYDVKMKEKGDIPEGYSVSREKKERFSLILESASTNQTSMYLCASSSVTDEKLFFGSGTQLSVL.

The chain has TRBV10-2 and TRBJ2-3, with 12 bases identical to TRBD2. CDR1 WSHSY and CDR2 SAAADI come from the germline V gene. This CDR3 is built from 13 residues. The V and J ends lost 8 bases and 5 bases, in that order; junction bases with no gene match: 2. The CDR3 DNA follows: TGCGCCAGCGAGGGACTAGCGGGAGATACGCAGTATTTT. Amino acids: CASEGLAGDTQYF.

The rearrangement uses TRBV6-5 and TRBJ1-5; D is unclear. This CDR3 contains 15 residues. V was cut by 2 bases and J by 0 bases, with 8 bases left in between. Germline CDR1 MNHEY, CDR2 SVGAGI. CDR3 sequence (DNA): TGTGCCAGCAGTTACCCGGGATATAGCAATCAGCCCCAGCATTTT. Translated, it gives CASSYPGYSNQPQHF.

This chain uses TRBV5-4 with TRBJ2-7; 8 bases fit TRBD1. J lost 2 bases, V lost 4 bases, and 5 bases had no gene match. In germline, CDR1 is SGHNT, CDR2 YYREEE (reference sequence). This CDR3 spans 14 amino acids. CDR3 nucleotides: TGTGCCAGCAGCCTTGACAGGGGTCCCTACGAGCAGTACTTC. Translation gives CASSLDRGPYEQYF.

This clone has a single count. The chain joins TRBV27 to TRBJ2-7; 9 nucleotides line up with TRBD1. Trimming at V came to 6 bases and at J to 2 bases, leaving 8 bases not matched to a gene. This CDR3 region has 15 residues. The germline gives CDR1 MNHEY, CDR2 SMNVEV (reference sequence). CDR3 nucleotides: TGTGCCAGCAGCCACCGGGGACAGGGTACCTACGAGCAGTACTTC. As protein: CASSHRGQGTYEQYF.

The chain employs TRBV5-1 and TRBJ1-2, with 7 bases that match TRBD1. The CDR3 is made up of 17 amino acids. The junction had 8 bases not matched to a gene; V was cut back by 0 bases and J by 0 bases. Germline V gene data show CDR1 as SGHRS and CDR2 as YFSETQ. CDR3 coding DNA: TGCGCCAGCAGCTTGGCCCCGGGACAGCCGACTAACTATGGCTACACCTTC. This encodes CASSLAPGQPTNYGYTF.

The CDR3 spells CASSLAYGLSQETQYF. As DNA, the CDR3 is TGTGCCAGCAGCTTAGCTTACGGACTTTCGCAAGAGACCCAGTACTTC. This chain joins TRBV7-6 and TRBJ2-5; possibly TRBD2 for D (5 bases). Germline loops: CDR1 SGHVS, CDR2 FNYEAQ. This CDR3 comprises 16 residues. The ends were cut back, 0 bases at V and 2 bases at J, with 13 bases in the middle.

The chain has TRBV28 and TRBJ2-7, with D possibly being TRBD1 (5 bases). In germline, CDR1 is MDHEN, CDR2 SYDVKM. Trimming took off 2 bases at V and 7 bases at J, with 12 bases between the two ends. The CDR3 contains 13 residues. The CDR3 region is CASSLSRAREQYF. In nucleotides, the CDR3 is TGTGCCAGCAGTTTAAGCAGGGCTCGGGAGCAGTACTTC.

This clone was observed a handful of times. The chain employs TRBV4-2 and TRBJ2-2, with TRBD1 identical over 10 bases. The CDR3 length is 15 residues. Losses at the gene ends were 1 base for V and 5 bases for J; bases not matched to a gene: 1. Germline assignment: CDR1 LGHNA and CDR2 YNFKEQ. The CDR3 sequence: CASSQGGQGTGELFF. CDR3 DNA: TGTGCCAGCAGCCAAGGGGGACAGGGGACCGGGGAGCTGTTTTTT.

This chain joins TRBV19 and TRBJ1-2; D call uncertain. Germline CDR1 and CDR2: LNHDA and SQIVND (reference sequence). The CDR3 extends over 15 amino acids. Trimming removed 4 bases from V and 1 base from J, with 13 bases in between. CDR3 sequence (DNA): TGTGCCAGTAGTACCGACGGCTACCTTAACTATGGCTACACCTTC. Amino acids: CASSTDGYLNYGYTF.

This chain uses TRBV11-2 with TRBJ1-6; D not certain. Germline V CDR1 and CDR2: SGHAT, FQNNGV. The CDR3 loop spans 16 amino acids. Trimming left V 3 bases short and J 0 bases short, with 9 bases between. The CDR3 spells CASSFYTNSYNSPLHF. In DNA form, the CDR3 reads TGTGCCAGCAGCTTCTACACTAACTCCTATAATTCACCCCTCCACTTT.

This clone was counted a single time. J is TRBJ2-2 and V is TRBV5-1; 7 positions match TRBD1. The J segment lost 7 bases and the V segment lost 2 bases, leaving 8 bases of the junction unmatched. CDR3 size: 15 residues. Germline-derived CDR1 and CDR2 are SGHRS and YFSETQ. The CDR3 DNA is TGCGCCAGCAGCTTCGGGACAGTGGTGGTCGGGGAGCTGTTTTTT. This translates into CASSFGTVVVGELFF.

There are a few counts of this clone. V usage is TRBV7-9 and J usage is TRBJ1-2, with D uncertain. The ends were cut back, 4 bases at V and 2 bases at J, with 11 bases in the middle. The germline V gene encodes CDR1 SEHNR and CDR2 FQNEAQ (reference sequence). This CDR3 contains 14 residues. In DNA, the CDR3 is TGTGCCAGCAGCTCTAGTAAGGAGAACTATGGCTACACCTTC. Its translation: CASSSSKENYGYTF.

This clone was seen once. This chain joins TRBV10-2 and TRBJ2-3, with TRBD2 matching over 8 bases. The CDR3 contains 14 residues. The J segment lost 1 base and the V segment lost 4 bases, leaving 1 base of the junction unmatched. Germline CDR1 WSHSY, CDR2 SAAADI. The CDR3 DNA is TGCGCCAGCAGTGTGACTAGCGGCACAGATACGCAGTATTTT. This codes for CASSVTSGTDTQYF.

The chain uses TRBV5-1 and TRBJ2-7; D might be TRBD2 (6 bases). The ends were cut back, 4 bases at V and 4 bases at J, with 9 bases in the middle. Germline CDR1 is SGHRS and CDR2 is YFSETQ. CDR3 length equals 12 residues. CDR3 nucleotide sequence: TGCGCCAGCAGCATCGGGGGATACGAGCAGTACTTC. Its protein is CASSIGGYEQYF.

The CDR3, as DNA: TGTGCCAGCCGACTAGTACAGGTGAACTATGGCTACACCTTC. Encoded protein: CASRLVQVNYGYTF. The rearrangement links TRBV21-1 to TRBJ1-2. TRBV21-1 has pseudogene status. CDR3 length: 14 residues.

This clone was seen a few times. This sequence joins TRBV5-1 and TRBJ1-6; the D gene is possibly TRBD1 (5 bases). Germline V gene sequence: CDR1 SGHRS, CDR2 YFSETQ. The CDR3 has 17 amino acids. V was shortened by 0 bases and J by 7 bases, with 17 bases between the two germline ends. CDR3 amino acids: CASSLGDRSSSNSPLHF. In nucleotides, the CDR3 is TGCGCCAGCAGCTTGGGGGACCGCAGTTCAAGCAATTCACCCCTCCACTTT.